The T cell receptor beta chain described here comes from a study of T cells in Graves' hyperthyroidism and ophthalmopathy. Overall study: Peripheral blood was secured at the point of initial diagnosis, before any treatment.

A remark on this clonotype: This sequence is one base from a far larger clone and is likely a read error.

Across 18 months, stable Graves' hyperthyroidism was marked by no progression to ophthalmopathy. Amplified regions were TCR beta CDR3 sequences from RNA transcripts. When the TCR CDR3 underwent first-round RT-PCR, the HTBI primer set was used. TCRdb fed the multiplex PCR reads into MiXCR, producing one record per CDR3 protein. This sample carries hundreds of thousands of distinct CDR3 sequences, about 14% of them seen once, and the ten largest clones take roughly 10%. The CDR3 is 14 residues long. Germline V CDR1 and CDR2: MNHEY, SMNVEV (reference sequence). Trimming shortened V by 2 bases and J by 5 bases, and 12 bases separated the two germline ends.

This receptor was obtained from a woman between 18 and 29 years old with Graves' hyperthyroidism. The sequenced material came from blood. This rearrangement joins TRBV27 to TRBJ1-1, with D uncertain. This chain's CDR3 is CASSLEGLWTEAFF. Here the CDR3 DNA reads TGTGCCAGCAGTTTAGAGGGCCTCTGGACTGAAGCTTTCTTT.